A selection of T cell receptor beta chains follows, all from one sample in a study of T-cell memory formation after mild COVID-19. TCRdb re-called the 5' RACE reads through MiXCR, storing one row per CDR3 protein. Of 310,000 or so distinct CDR3 sequences in the sample, more than 15% were seen once. What was sequenced was PBMCs or a T cell subset sorted from them (not recorded which). The origin of the receptors is a man in his late teens or twenties who had mild COVID-19 (a few samples of this study predate the infection). Cell type and time point are not known. CDR3s include the opening cysteine and the closing phenylalanine or tryptophan. Each record gives: J gene, clone size, D gene, CDR3 length, V gene, CDR3 DNA, CDR3 protein. A D gene is named only where the DNA matches it firmly. A row's size may be missing; if present it is once, few, many or a size class.

TRBJ2-5	-	-	13	TRBV18	TGTGCCAGCTCACCACCTAGCGACGAGACCCAGTACTTC	CASSPPSDETQYF
TRBJ2-2	few	-	19	TRBV7-9	TGTGCCAGCAGCTCTAGCTGGCAGGGCACAAGGGGTAACACCGGGGAGCTGTTTTTT	CASSSSWQGTRGNTGELFF
TRBJ2-1	many	-	12	TRBV6-2/TRBV6-3	TGTGCCAGCAGTTACACGCGTAATGAGCAGTTCTTC	CASSYTRNEQFF
TRBJ2-5	-	-	13	TRBV7-2	TGTGCCAGCAGCTTATGGGACGAGGCGACCCAGTACTTC	CASSLWDEATQYF
TRBJ1-2	few	-	14	TRBV5-1	TGCGCCAGCAGCTTGGACAGGGAGAACTATGGCTACACCTTC	CASSLDRENYGYTF
TRBJ2-4	-	TRBD1	15	TRBV4-3	TGCGCCAGCAGCCAAGCCGGGACAGGGGATCGCATTCAGTACTTC	CASSQAGTGDRIQYF
TRBJ2-1	-	-	14	TRBV7-3	TGTGCCAGCAGCTTAAGAGCGGAAAACAATGAGCAGTTCTTC	CASSLRAENNEQFF
TRBJ2-5	few	TRBD2	15	TRBV5-1	TGCGCCAGCAGCGAAAGACTAGCCCTCCAAGAGACCCAGTACTTC	CASSERLALQETQYF
TRBJ1-1	many	TRBD1	16	TRBV5-1	TGCGCCAGCAGGCCCGGGACAGGGACATATTACACTGAAGCTTTCTTT	CASRPGTGTYYTEAFF
TRBJ2-5	few	TRBD1	15	TRBV7-2	TGTGCCAGCAGCTTAGACAGGGGGAGACAAGAGACCCAGTACTTC	CASSLDRGRQETQYF
TRBJ1-1	few	-	13	TRBV12-3/TRBV12-4	TGTGCCAGCAGTACCTCAGATAACACTGAAGCTTTCTTT	CASSTSDNTEAFF
TRBJ1-2	few	-	13	TRBV15	TGTGCCACCAGCAGTAGGGTCTTCTATGGCTACACCTTC	CATSSRVFYGYTF
TRBJ2-7	few	-	15	TRBV5-1	TGCGCCAGCAGCTTGGGGGGCAGGGCCGGCTACGAGCAGTACTTC	CASSLGGRAGYEQYF
TRBJ1-1	-	-	14	TRBV6-5	TGTGCCAGCAGTTACGGTCTCGAGGGGGAGGGGGCTTTCTTT	CASSYGLEGEGAFF
TRBJ1-5	-	-	14	TRBV4-3	TGCGCCAGCAGCCTCTTCACCACCAATCAGCCCCAGCATTTT	CASSLFTTNQPQHF
TRBJ1-1	few	-	12	TRBV10-2	TGCGCCAGCCAGACAGGGAACACTGAAGCTTTCTTT	CASQTGNTEAFF
TRBJ1-1	few	-	11	TRBV20-1	TGCAGGGCCCTGGGGAACACTGAAGCTTTCTTT	CRALGNTEAFF